One sample yielded the 6 T cell receptor beta chains listed below, sequenced in a study of blood T cell repertoires in COVID-19. Sequencing was performed with immunoSEQ multiplex PCR; in TCRdb, only in-frame clones are kept and a portion is missing. The sample has about 200,000 clones, around 85% seen once. The sequenced material came from peripheral blood. These receptors were obtained from a woman aged 45 to 65 with acute or convalescent COVID-19.

This clone was observed many times. The V gene is TRBV6-2 or TRBV6-3, the J gene TRBJ2-7; TRBD2 is a possible D gene (6 bases). This CDR3 comprises 14 residues. Trimming removed 6 bases from V and 0 bases from J, with 12 bases in between. CDR1 and CDR2 (germline): MNHEY, SVGEGT. The CDR3 protein is CASSNGGPSYEQYF. The CDR3 DNA sequence: TGTGCCAGCAGCAACGGGGGACCCTCCTACGAGCAGTACTTC.

This chain uses TRBV7-2 with TRBJ1-1; 7 bases are shared with TRBD1. The V segment lost 5 bases and the J segment 4 bases; nucleotides outside the gene matches: 10. Germline values: CDR1 SGHTA, CDR2 FQGNSA. This CDR3 region has 15 residues. CDR3 loop: CASSPTGVRGTEAFF. Here the CDR3 DNA reads TGTGCCAGCAGCCCTACAGGGGTTCGGGGCACTGAAGCTTTCTTT.

J is TRBJ2-7 and V is TRBV6-2 or TRBV6-3, with D maybe TRBD1 (6 bases). Germline V gene data show CDR1 as MNHEY and CDR2 as SVGEGT. V was clipped by 0 bases and J by 2 bases, with 14 bases between them. CDR3 size: 16 residues. Here the CDR3 reads CASSYSIRQATYEQYF. The CDR3 region has the DNA TGTGCCAGCAGTTACTCGATCAGACAGGCTACCTACGAGCAGTACTTC.

The genes are TRBV2 and TRBJ2-7; the match to TRBD2 covers 16 bases. This CDR3 is 16 amino acids long. CDR1 and CDR2 from the germline V gene are SNHLY and FYNNEI. After removal of 7 bases from V and 3 bases from J, the junction contained 6 bases not matched to a gene. The CDR3 loop is CASTPGLAGGFYEQYF. CDR3 bases: TGTGCCAGCACCCCGGGACTAGCGGGAGGGTTCTACGAGCAGTACTTC.

The chain couples TRBV27 to TRBJ2-1; 9 bases agree with TRBD1. Germline assignment: CDR1 MNHEY and CDR2 SMNVEV (reference sequence). The CDR3 runs 12 residues. J lost 9 bases, V lost 6 bases, and 3 bases had no gene match. The CDR3 is CASRGTGFEQFF. Written as DNA, the CDR3 is TGTGCCAGCAGAGGGACAGGGTTTGAGCAGTTCTTC.

About this clone itself: The germline gene is not matched at one end of the junction; a read error may be the cause. The rearrangement joins TRBV6-5 to TRBJ2-7; 9 bases align to TRBD2. This CDR3 contains 14 residues. Germline lookup yields CDR1 MNHEY and CDR2 SVGAGI. The DNA for the CDR3 is TGTGCTAGCAGGGTAGTAGCGGGGGACTACGAGCAGTACTTC. Residues: CASRVVAGDYEQYF.